The 12 T cell receptor beta chains in this list originate from one sample, sequenced in a study of naive and memory T cell subsets. Four PCR rounds used nested alpha and beta constant region primers plus the SP2 primer. Each CDR3 protein is one row after TCRdb ran MiXCR on the UMI-ligation and nested PCR reads. The table lists 25,000 to 30,000 distinct CDR3 sequences, around 5.2% of them singletons. The library had UMIs added by 3' ligation of an oligonucleotide to TCR cDNA. The sequenced sample consisted of blood. Receptor source: an adult in good health.

This clonotype was counted ten times or more. This sequence joins TRBV28 and TRBJ1-2; D is undetermined. The CDR3 runs to 16 residues. The V gene lost 6 bases and the J gene lost 2 bases, with 19 bases spanning the gap. CDR1 is MDHEN and CDR2 is SYDVKM in the germline V gene. In nucleotides, the CDR3 is TGTGCCAGCAGCGCTCCAAAGCTCAGACGGAACTATGGCTACACCTTC. The encoded protein is CASSAPKLRRNYGYTF.

This clonotype was detected many times. This chain uses TRBV10-3 with TRBJ2-1, with D perhaps TRBD1 (5 bases). This CDR3 comprises 13 residues. The V gene lost 0 bases and the J gene lost 12 bases, with 12 bases spanning the gap. Germline CDR1 is ENHRY and CDR2 is SYGVKD. Written as DNA, the CDR3 is TGTGCCATCAGTGAGTCGGGAATAAGGGGGCAGTTCTTC. Amino acids: CAISESGIRGQFF.

There are many counts of this clonotype. V gene TRBV29-1 combines with J gene TRBJ1-5; D remains ambiguous. Germline CDR1 reads SQVTM; CDR2 reads ANQGSEA. Trimming cost V 1 base and J 3 bases, with 7 bases left between them. This CDR3 is 13 amino acids long. The CDR3 protein is CSVEAGLNQPQHF. For the CDR3, the DNA is TGCAGCGTTGAAGCTGGACTCAATCAGCCCCAGCATTTT.

This clonotype has a count of ten or more. The chain combines TRBV7-2 with TRBJ2-3; D possibly matches TRBD1 or TRBD2 (5 bases each). The CDR3 spans 14 residues. Germline CDR1 SGHTA, CDR2 FQGNSA. V dropped 5 bases and J dropped 4 bases, with 13 bases sitting between them. CDR3 bases: TGTGCCAGCAGCCGGGACGCCGGGGCAGATACGCAGTATTTT. It translates to CASSRDAGADTQYF.

The CDR3: CASSLGRASNTGELFF. The CDR3 DNA sequence: TGTGCCAGCAGCTTGGGCAGGGCGTCGAACACCGGGGAGCTGTTTTTT. V gene TRBV11-2 combines with J gene TRBJ2-2, with D possibly TRBD1 on 5 matching bases. Per germline, CDR1 SGHAT and CDR2 FQNNGV. V was trimmed by 3 bases and J by 0 bases, leaving 11 bases between them. The CDR3 has 16 residues. The variable domain in full, with the rest retrieved from reference TRBV11-2 and TRBJ2-2, is EAGVAQSPRYKIIEKRQSVAFWCNPISGHATLYWYQQILGQGPKLLIQFQNNGVVDDSQLPKDRFSAERLKGVDSTLKIQPAKLEDSAVYLCASSLGRASNTGELFFGEGSRLTVL.

This clonotype was counted at least ten times. The chain links TRBV19 to TRBJ1-5; TRBD1 matches at 8 bases. The CDR3 covers 14 residues. Germline CDR1 reads LNHDA; CDR2 reads SQIVND (reference sequence). Germline trimming cut 3 bases from V and 2 bases from J; bases unmatched to any gene: 0. This CDR3 is CASSMGQGNQPQHF. The CDR3 nucleotides are TGTGCCAGTAGTATGGGACAGGGCAATCAGCCCCAGCATTTT.

This clonotype was detected many times. This rearrangement joins TRBV6-5 to TRBJ2-1, with TRBD2 identical over 12 bases. Germline CDR1 reads MNHEY; CDR2 reads SVGAGI. V gave up 7 bases and J gave up 8 bases; unmatched junction bases: 9. The CDR3 loop spans 15 amino acids. The CDR3 loop reads CASNRLAGGPHEQFF. The CDR3 DNA reads as TGTGCCAGCAACAGGCTAGCGGGAGGGCCCCATGAGCAGTTCTTC.

This clonotype has ten or more counts. V and J are TRBV5-4 and TRBJ2-3; D ambiguous. V was cut by 1 base and J by 6 bases, with 15 bases left in between. Per the germline V gene, CDR1 is SGHNT and CDR2 is YYREEE (reference sequence). The CDR3 has 15 amino acids. The CDR3 sequence is CASSLSLNTVDTQYF. CDR3 coding DNA: TGTGCCAGCAGCTTGTCGTTGAATACGGTGGATACGCAGTATTTT.

The V and J genes are TRBV14 and TRBJ2-7; 7 bases map to TRBD1. The junction had 6 bases not matched to a gene; V was cut back by 1 base and J by 6 bases. The CDR3 is 14 residues long. CDR1 and CDR2 (germline): SGHDN, FVKESK. The CDR3 region is CASSQVRQGGEQYF. The CDR3 coding sequence is TGTGCCAGCAGCCAAGTAAGACAGGGCGGCGAGCAGTACTTC.

This clonotype was seen ten or more times. V gene TRBV29-1 combines with J gene TRBJ1-2; 9 nucleotides align to TRBD1. After removal of 4 bases from V and 6 bases from J, the junction contained 3 bases not matched to a gene. The CDR3 sequence is 12 residues long. CDR1 and CDR2 (germline): SQVTM, ANQGSEA. CDR3 nucleotide sequence: TGCAGCGTTGTGACAGGGGGTGATGGCTACACCTTC. This gives the protein CSVVTGGDGYTF.

This clonotype occurred many times. J is TRBJ2-7 and V is TRBV6-2 or TRBV6-3; D unresolved. Per the germline V gene, CDR1 is MNHEY and CDR2 is SVGEGT. Between the trimmed V and J ends, which lost 2 bases and 2 bases, there was a span of 13 bases. This CDR3 has 15 amino acids. CDR3 sequence reads: CASSYPGRIAYEQYF. CDR3 nucleotides: TGTGCCAGCAGTTACCCGGGTAGGATAGCCTACGAGCAGTACTTC.

At least ten counts were recorded for this clonotype. The genes are TRBV20-1 and TRBJ1-2; 8 positions agree with TRBD1. From germline, CDR1 is DFQATT and CDR2 SNEGSKA (reference sequence). CDR3 size: 16 residues. The V and J ends lost 3 bases and 8 bases, in that order; junction bases with no gene match: 17. The CDR3 protein is CSASSPTPGQGGGYTF. In nucleotides, the CDR3 is TGCAGTGCTAGCTCACCCACACCCGGACAGGGTGGAGGCTACACCTTC.